Shown below are 25 T cell receptor beta chains from a single sample sequenced in a study of T-cell memory formation after mild COVID-19. TCRdb ran MiXCR on the 5' RACE reads and lists one entry per CDR3 protein. The sample contains about 250,000 distinct CDR3 sequences, over 15% of which appear only once. The sequenced sample consisted of PBMCs or a T cell subset sorted from them (not recorded which). Source of these receptors: an adult woman who had mild COVID-19 (a few samples of this study predate the infection). Cell type and time point are not known.

The chain carries TRBV19 and TRBJ1-4; TRBD1 might be the D (6 bases). The CDR3 runs 14 residues. Germline lookup yields CDR1 LNHDA and CDR2 SQIVND (reference sequence). The V gene lost 6 bases and the J gene lost 4 bases, with 12 bases spanning the gap. The CDR3 DNA follows: TGTGCCAGTAGCCAACAACAGGGTAATGAAAAACTGTTTTTT. Residues: CASSQQQGNEKLFF.

This clonotype was counted only a few times. The chain is built from TRBV5-1 and TRBJ1-5; TRBD1 agrees at 8 bases. CDR1 SGHRS and CDR2 YFSETQ come from the germline V gene. The trim removed 0 bases at V and 0 bases at J, leaving 2 bases unmatched. The CDR3 totals 16 residues. Here the CDR3 reads CASSLGDRLSNQPQHF. DNA for the CDR3: TGCGCCAGCAGCTTGGGGGACAGGCTTAGCAATCAGCCCCAGCATTTT.

This clonotype was seen more than once but under ten times. The V gene is TRBV10-3, the J gene TRBJ2-5, with 8 positions matching TRBD1. Germline V CDR1 and CDR2: ENHRY, SYGVKD. The junction had 4 bases not matched to a gene; V was cut back by 5 bases and J by 5 bases. CDR3 length: 13 amino acids. The CDR3 sequence is CAISKQGGETQYF. DNA for the CDR3: TGTGCCATCAGTAAACAGGGGGGCGAGACCCAGTACTTC.

This clonotype came up a few times. The chain is built from TRBV12-3 or TRBV12-4 and TRBJ2-2, with a weak D call TRBD1 (6 bases). There are 14 residues in the CDR3. Trimming left V 2 bases short and J 7 bases short, with 11 bases between. The CDR3 reads CASSLLPGVGELFF. CDR3 coding DNA: TGTGCCAGCAGTTTACTGCCAGGGGTCGGGGAGCTGTTTTTT.

This clonotype was picked up a small number of times. The rearrangement links TRBV24-1 to TRBJ1-6, with D perhaps matching TRBD1 (5 bases). Germline assignment: CDR1 KGHDR and CDR2 SFDVKD. The CDR3 has 18 residues. Trimming took 1 base from V and 8 from J, leaving 20 bases between them. CDR3 sequence (DNA): TGTGCCACCAGTGATTTATATTGGGCCGACACCAGGGATTCACCCCTCCACTTT. It translates to CATSDLYWADTRDSPLHF.

The V call is TRBV4-1, the J call TRBJ1-2; possible D gene TRBD1, 5 bases. CDR3 length: 13 residues. Trimming took off 11 bases at V and 3 bases at J, with 16 bases between the two ends. Germline V gene sequence: CDR1 MGHRA, CDR2 YSYEKL. CDR3 sequence reads: CAVSPGPDYGYTF. DNA for the CDR3: TGCGCCGTTAGCCCGGGACCGGACTATGGCTACACCTTC.

The V gene is TRBV24-1, the J gene TRBJ2-1; 10 bases line up with TRBD2. J lost 6 bases, V lost 3 bases, and 10 bases had no gene match. CDR1 and CDR2 (germline): KGHDR, SFDVKD. The CDR3 sequence is 17 residues long. CDR3 residues: CATSDPSGRAPSNEQFF. As DNA, the CDR3 is TGTGCCACCAGTGATCCCAGCGGGAGGGCCCCAAGCAATGAGCAGTTCTTC.

The CDR3 DNA sequence: TGTGCCAGCAGTTATGCCATGGGGCCCCGGCCCCAGCATTTT. Translation gives CASSYAMGPRPQHF. V and J are TRBV12-3 or TRBV12-4 and TRBJ1-5; perhaps TRBD1 as D (5 bases). The CDR3 length is 14 residues. V gave up 4 bases and J gave up 9 bases, with 16 bases separating them.

This clonotype was observed a single time. The chain recombines TRBV20-1 with TRBJ2-5; D remains ambiguous. The CDR3 runs 13 residues. The V and J ends lost 0 bases and 7 bases respectively, with 12 bases between them. The germline V gene encodes CDR1 DFQATT and CDR2 SNEGSKA (reference sequence). CDR3 amino acids: CSARDLPAGTQYF. As DNA, the CDR3 is TGCAGTGCTAGAGATTTACCAGCTGGGACCCAGTACTTC.

There are many counts of this clonotype. The chain recombines TRBV4-2 with TRBJ2-3; D is uncertain. CDR3 size: 13 residues. V lost 5 bases, J lost 4 bases, and 10 bases lay in between. CDR1 LGHNA and CDR2 YNFKEQ come from the germline V gene. In DNA form, the CDR3 reads TGTGCCAGCAGCTACAGAGTCCCAGATACGCAGTATTTT. Translating it yields CASSYRVPDTQYF.

This clonotype was observed a handful of times. This chain uses TRBV24-1 with TRBJ1-5; 10 positions match TRBD1. Germline CDR1 reads KGHDR; CDR2 reads SFDVKD. CDR3 length equals 17 residues. The junction had 11 bases not matched to a gene; V was cut back by 9 bases and J by 1 base. The chain's CDR3 is CATRVPGQGISNQPQHF. For the CDR3, the DNA is TGTGCCACCCGTGTACCGGGACAGGGGATCAGCAATCAGCCCCAGCATTTT.

This clonotype was seen a few times. The V call is TRBV12-3 or TRBV12-4, the J call TRBJ1-1; D is undetermined. This CDR3 contains 14 residues. The V and J ends lost 6 bases and 1 base respectively, with 12 bases between them. The CDR3 DNA follows: TGTGCCAGCAGCCGCCTTGCGGGGAACACTGAAGCTTTCTTT. Residues: CASSRLAGNTEAFF.

The V gene is TRBV20-1, the J gene TRBJ2-7; D gene uncertain. V was pared by 1 base and J by 0 bases, with 13 bases between. CDR1 and CDR2 from the germline V gene are DFQATT and SNEGSKA (reference sequence). This CDR3 region has 15 residues. Written as DNA, the CDR3 is TGCAGTGCTAGAGCCCGAAAACTAAGCTCCTACGAGCAGTACTTC. The encoded protein is CSARARKLSSYEQYF.

The chain combines TRBV6-1 with TRBJ2-7; 7 nucleotides align to TRBD1. With 8 bases clipped from V and 1 base from J, the junction kept 11 bases outside the gene matches. Per the germline V gene, CDR1 is MNHNS and CDR2 is SASEGT. CDR3 length: 15 amino acids. CDR3 sequence: CASQTGQTGSYEQYF. The CDR3 bases are TGTGCCAGCCAGACGGGACAGACCGGATCCTACGAGCAGTACTTC.

The gene calls are TRBV20-1 and TRBJ2-3; TRBD2 matches 12 bases. CDR1 and CDR2 (germline): DFQATT, SNEGSKA (reference sequence). This CDR3 region has 18 residues. Trimming at V came to 3 bases and at J to 1 base, leaving 11 bases not matched to a gene. The CDR3 DNA is TGCAGTGCTAGTACTGGACTAGCGGGACTTGGTGGCACAGATACGCAGTATTTT. This encodes CSASTGLAGLGGTDTQYF.

V is TRBV29-1 and J is TRBJ2-1; 9 nucleotides align to TRBD2. Germline CDR1 is SQVTM and CDR2 is ANQGSEA. Trimming cost V 4 bases and J 4 bases; bases outside gene matches: 11. This CDR3 region has 16 residues. In DNA form, the CDR3 reads TGCAGCGTTGTTGCCAGCTGGCGGGAGGGATACAATGAGCAGTTCTTC. This translates into CSVVASWREGYNEQFF.

This clonotype was recorded a few times. The chain recombines TRBV12-3 or TRBV12-4 with TRBJ1-6; D not resolved. This CDR3 is 12 amino acids long. V gave up 3 bases and J gave up 5 bases, with 2 bases separating them. The CDR3 is CASSLNNSPLHF. The CDR3 DNA sequence: TGTGCCAGCAGTTTGAATAATTCACCCCTCCACTTT.

V and J are TRBV9 and TRBJ2-3; D gene uncertain. V was trimmed by 0 bases and J by 6 bases, leaving 11 bases between them. This CDR3 contains 14 residues. The germline gives CDR1 SGDLS, CDR2 YYNGEE. The CDR3 bases are TGTGCCAGCAGCGTAGACCCCTTTTCGGATACGCAGTATTTT. Amino acid sequence: CASSVDPFSDTQYF.

The gene calls are TRBV29-1 and TRBJ2-1; possibly TRBD2 for D (7 bases). The CDR3 totals 16 residues. Trimming removed 3 bases from V and 0 bases from J, with 15 bases in between. Germline V CDR1 and CDR2: SQVTM, ANQGSEA. The CDR3 nucleotides read TGCAGCGTTGAGAGCGGGACACCGAGCTCCTACAATGAGCAGTTCTTC. Residues: CSVESGTPSSYNEQFF.

The chain has TRBV14 and TRBJ2-1; D is possibly TRBD2 (6 bases). V was trimmed by 2 bases and J by 3 bases, leaving 11 bases between them. The CDR3 spans 15 residues. The germline V gene has CDR1 SGHDN and CDR2 FVKESK. The CDR3 DNA is TGTGCCAGCAGCCAACCGCGGGGCCTCTACAATGAGCAGTTCTTC. Residues: CASSQPRGLYNEQFF.

This clonotype was counted a few times. V gene TRBV12-3 or TRBV12-4 combines with J gene TRBJ1-1; no reliable D call. Deletions cut 3 bases from V and 9 bases from J, with 11 bases between. The CDR3 runs to 12 residues. The DNA for the CDR3 is TGTGCCAGCAGTTTTGAGCAATCAAAAGCTTTCTTT. Its protein is CASSFEQSKAFF.

The sample holds a few counts of this clonotype. The chain carries TRBV15 and TRBJ2-1, with D unresolved. Germline lookup yields CDR1 LNHNV and CDR2 YYDKDF (reference sequence). The CDR3 spans 16 residues. Trimming pared 7 bases from V and 0 bases from J, leaving 16 bases between. CDR3: CATIRDADDSYNEQFF. The CDR3 DNA follows: TGTGCCACCATAAGAGATGCAGACGACTCCTACAATGAGCAGTTCTTC.

This clonotype was counted between two and nine times. The chain recombines TRBV29-1 with TRBJ2-2; D call uncertain. Trimming removed 6 bases from V and 7 bases from J, with 15 bases in between. The CDR3 has 13 amino acids. Germline V gene sequence: CDR1 SQVTM, CDR2 ANQGSEA. CDR3 coding DNA: TGCAGCGTCCGGATGGGTTTAGGCGGGGAGCTGTTTTTT. Translated, it gives CSVRMGLGGELFF.

Points on this clonotype: The junction departs from germline at one end; a sequencing error may be responsible. The chain couples TRBV18 to TRBJ2-7, with 9 nucleotides matching TRBD1. CDR3 size: 11 residues. Germline V lookup: CDR1 KGHSH, CDR2 LQKENI. CDR3 sequence reads: CASSPGDRVHF. CDR3 in DNA: TGTGCCAGCTCACCGGGGGACAGGGTTCACTTC.

The chain combines TRBV20-1 with TRBJ2-7; 7 nucleotides line up with TRBD1. V was clipped by 5 bases and J by 7 bases; unmatched bases: 14. Per the germline V gene, CDR1 is DFQATT and CDR2 is SNEGSKA (reference sequence). This CDR3 is 14 amino acids long. CDR3: CSAGLRGPVGEQYF. The CDR3 region has the DNA TGCAGTGCTGGCCTTAGGGGGCCCGTCGGGGAGCAGTACTTC.